A selection of T cell receptor beta chains follows, all from one sample in a study of T-cell reconstitution after alpha-beta-depleted transplantation in children. TCRdb re-called the PCR reads with MiXCR, one entry per CDR3 protein. The data contain 330,000 or so distinct CDR3 sequences, approximately 10% of them seen just once; the ten biggest clones take up around 2.5%. Sequencing was performed on PBMCs from the stem cell graft donor, taken from the stem cell graft. These receptors originate from a human donor who donated a stem cell graft to a child with acute lymphoblastic leukemia. CDR3s include the opening cysteine and the closing phenylalanine or tryptophan. A D gene is named only where the DNA matches it firmly. Clone sizes are given selectively: once, few, many, or a class where the clone is expanded.

TRBD2	many	TRBV6-1	14	TRBJ2-7	CASSQAGYSYEQYF	TGTGCCAGCAGCCAAGCGGGATACTCCTACGAGCAGTACTTC
TRBD2	-	TRBV12-3/TRBV12-4	18	TRBJ2-1	CASCLVVQTSVKSYEQFF	TGTGCCAGCTGTTTAGTCGTGCAGACTAGCGTCAAAAGTTATGAGCAGTTCTTC
-	many	TRBV15	14	TRBJ1-2	CATSRDRGGYGYTF	TGTGCCACCAGCAGAGATAGGGGAGGCTATGGCTACACCTTC
TRBD2	many	TRBV4-3	19	TRBJ2-1	CASSQDLSGRVIGVNEQFF	TGCGCCAGCAGCCAAGACCTTAGCGGGAGGGTCATTGGAGTCAATGAGCAGTTCTTC
-	few	TRBV20-1	9	TRBJ1-2	CSARLGYTF	TGCAGTGCTAGGCTAGGCTACACCTTC
-	many	TRBV4-3	14	TRBJ2-3	CASSPQGRGDTQYF	TGCGCCAGCAGCCCTCAGGGACGGGGCGATACGCAGTATTTT
TRBD2	many	TRBV7-9	16	TRBJ2-1	CASSLVGLAGDNEQFF	TGTGCCAGCAGCTTAGTGGGACTAGCGGGAGACAATGAGCAGTTCTTC
-	few	TRBV12-3/TRBV12-4	14	TRBJ2-3	CASSPLTATDTQYF	TGTGCCAGCAGTCCTCTGACAGCTACAGATACGCAGTATTTT
-	few	TRBV28	13	TRBJ2-3	CASSLKSPDTQYF	TGTGCCAGCAGTTTGAAGTCCCCAGATACGCAGTATTTT
-	few	TRBV2	15	TRBJ1-6	CASSVEGTSNSPLHF	TGTGCCAGCAGTGTAGAAGGGACCTCTAATTCACCCCTCCACTTT
-	-	TRBV14	15	TRBJ2-3	CASSPWGISTDTQYF	TGTGCCAGCAGCCCATGGGGCATTAGCACAGATACGCAGTATTTT
-	-	TRBV4-1	15	TRBJ2-5	CASSQEGQRQEAQYF	TGCGCCAGCAGCCAAGAAGGACAGAGACAAGAGGCCCAGTACTTC
TRBD2	few	TRBV11-2	21	TRBJ2-1	CASSLEPSQPRGGRSYNEQFF	TGTGCCAGCAGCTTAGAGCCCTCCCAACCTCGGGGGGGCCGCTCCTACAATGAGCAGTTCTTC
-	once	TRBV6-6	13	TRBJ1-5	CASNTYSNQPQHF	TGTGCCAGCAACACCTATAGCAATCAGCCCCAGCATTTT
TRBD1	few	TRBV7-8	16	TRBJ1-5	CASSLDRDSRNQPQHF	TGTGCCAGCAGCCTGGACAGGGACTCTCGCAATCAGCCCCAGCATTTT
-	few	TRBV5-1	14	TRBJ2-7	CASSLDGGTLEQYF	TGCGCCAGCAGCTTGGACGGGGGTACCCTCGAGCAGTACTTC
TRBD1	-	TRBV7-2	14	TRBJ1-6	CASSGDRGVAPLHF	TGTGCCAGCAGCGGGGACAGGGGAGTTGCACCCCTCCACTTT
TRBD1	-	TRBV5-1	15	TRBJ2-7	CASSFDVGQVYEQYF	TGCGCCAGCAGCTTCGACGTGGGACAGGTGTACGAGCAGTACTTC
-	few	TRBV30	11	TRBJ2-1	CACSLRDEQFF	TGTGCCTGCTCTCTACGTGATGAGCAGTTCTTC
TRBD2	-	TRBV29-1	12	TRBJ2-7	CSAGTSGDEQYF	TGCAGCGCGGGAACTAGCGGCGACGAGCAGTACTTC
-	-	TRBV5-1	14	TRBJ2-1	CASSGEGPYNEQFF	TGCGCCAGCAGCGGAGAGGGCCCCTACAATGAGCAGTTCTTC
-	many	TRBV24-1	13	TRBJ2-1	CATSGPGANEQFF	TGTGCCACCAGTGGCCCAGGGGCCAATGAGCAGTTCTTC
-	few	TRBV5-1	14	TRBJ2-3	CASSRLGSADTQYF	TGCGCCAGCAGCCGTCTCGGGAGCGCAGATACGCAGTATTTT
-	few	TRBV18	14	TRBJ2-7	CASSARVGRYEQYF	TGTGCCAGCTCAGCGAGAGTGGGGCGCTACGAGCAGTACTTC
TRBD2	-	TRBV7-9	13	TRBJ2-1	CASSRTSNNEQFF	TGTGCCAGCAGCCGGACTAGCAACAATGAGCAGTTCTTC
-	many	TRBV4-2	13	TRBJ2-5	CASSPPNQETQYF	TGTGCCAGCAGCCCACCAAACCAAGAGACCCAGTACTTC
-	-	TRBV12-5	15	TRBJ2-3	CASGSLSSYTDTQYF	TGTGCTAGTGGTTCCCTAAGCTCTTACACAGATACGCAGTATTTT
TRBD1	-	TRBV7-2	16	TRBJ1-5	CASSPDRGRSNQPQHF	TGTGCCAGCAGCCCAGACAGGGGGCGAAGTAATCAGCCCCAGCATTTT
TRBD2	many	TRBV12-3/TRBV12-4	14	TRBJ2-2	CASRSAGVTGELFF	TGTGCCAGCAGGTCCGCGGGAGTCACCGGGGAGCTGTTTTTT
-	few	TRBV28	15	TRBJ1-5	CASSFPGTSNQPQHF	TGTGCCAGCAGTTTCCCAGGGACTAGCAATCAGCCCCAGCATTTT
TRBD2	-	TRBV4-1	15	TRBJ2-7	CASSQETSGAYEQYF	TGCGCCAGCAGCCAGGAGACTAGCGGTGCCTACGAGCAGTACTTC
-	-	TRBV20-1	18	TRBJ1-4	CSARVWGTRGRTNEKLFF	TGCAGTGCTAGAGTTTGGGGTACCCGTGGGAGGACTAATGAAAAACTGTTTTTT
-	few	TRBV12-3/TRBV12-4	15	TRBJ1-2	CASSLDLGTNYGYTF	TGTGCCAGCAGTTTAGATCTAGGCACTAACTATGGCTACACCTTC